The present T cell receptor (beta chain) was sequenced within a study of early T cells in non-severe SARS-CoV-2 infection. Whole-study context: With bulk RNA from unsorted whole blood as input, sequencing yielded unpaired chains.

The TCR library protocol attached unique molecular identifiers to the individual cDNA molecules. Via MiXCR, TCRdb re-called the 5' RACE reads, giving one row per CDR3 protein. The table shows approximately 52,000 distinct CDR3 sequences, with over 7% occurring only once. Notes on this clonotype: Its antigen is unknown.

Study outcomes and limitations: Matching results from VDJdb favored anti-spike CD8 responses, leaving private and CD4 specificities undetected.

The CDR3 runs to 13 residues. The V end was cut by 8 bases, the J end by 0 bases, with 7 bases between. The V call is TRBV12-3 or TRBV12-4, the J call TRBJ1-4, with D hard to call. Material for sequencing was whole blood. The TCR originated in an adult who was a healthcare worker with PCR-confirmed SARS-CoV-2 infection or an uninfected control (not recorded which). CDR3 nucleotides: TGTGCCAGCCGCCCCCCAACTAATGAAAAACTGTTTTTT. This codes for CASRPPTNEKLFF.